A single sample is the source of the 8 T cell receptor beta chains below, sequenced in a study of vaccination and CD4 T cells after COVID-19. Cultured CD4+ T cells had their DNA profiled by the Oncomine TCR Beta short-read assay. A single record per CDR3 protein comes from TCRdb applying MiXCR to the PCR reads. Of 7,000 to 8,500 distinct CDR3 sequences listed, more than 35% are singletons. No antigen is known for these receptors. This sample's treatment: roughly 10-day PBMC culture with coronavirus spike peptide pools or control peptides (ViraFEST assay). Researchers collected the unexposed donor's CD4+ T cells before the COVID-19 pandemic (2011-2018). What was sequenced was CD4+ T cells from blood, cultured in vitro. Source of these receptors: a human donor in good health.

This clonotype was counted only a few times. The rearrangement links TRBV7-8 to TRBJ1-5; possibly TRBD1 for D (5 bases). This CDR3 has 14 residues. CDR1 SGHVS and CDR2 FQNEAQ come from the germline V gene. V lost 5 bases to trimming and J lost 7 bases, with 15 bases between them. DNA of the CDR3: TGTGCCAGCAGCGGGGAGGGGACGAAACAGCCCCAGCATTTT. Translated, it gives CASSGEGTKQPQHF.

The CDR3 is CASSIGAGFVNTEAFF. Written as DNA, the CDR3 is TGTGCCAGTAGTATAGGGGCGGGGTTTGTGAACACTGAAGCTTTCTTT. This sequence joins TRBV19 and TRBJ1-1; D is unclear. Trimming removed 1 base at V and 0 bases at J, with 12 bases between. Per germline, CDR1 LNHDA and CDR2 SQIVND (reference sequence). The CDR3 covers 16 residues.

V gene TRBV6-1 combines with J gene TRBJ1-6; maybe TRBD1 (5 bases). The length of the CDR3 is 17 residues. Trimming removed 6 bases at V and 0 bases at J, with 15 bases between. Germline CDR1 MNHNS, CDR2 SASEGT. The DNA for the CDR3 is TGTGCCAGCAGCCCTATGGGGGGTAGCTCCTATAATTCACCCCTCCACTTT. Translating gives CASSPMGGSSYNSPLHF.

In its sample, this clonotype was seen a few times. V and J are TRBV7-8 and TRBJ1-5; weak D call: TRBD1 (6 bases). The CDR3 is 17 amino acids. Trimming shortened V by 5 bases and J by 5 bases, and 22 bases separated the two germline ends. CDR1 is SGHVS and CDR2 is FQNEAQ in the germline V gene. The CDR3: CASSAHPTGNTHQPQHF. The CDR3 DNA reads TGTGCCAGCAGCGCACACCCCACAGGGAACACGCATCAGCCCCAGCATTTT.

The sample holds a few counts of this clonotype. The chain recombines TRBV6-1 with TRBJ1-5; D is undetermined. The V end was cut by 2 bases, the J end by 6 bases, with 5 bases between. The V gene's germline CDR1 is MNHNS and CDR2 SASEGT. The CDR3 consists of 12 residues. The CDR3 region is CASSEIGQPQHF. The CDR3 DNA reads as TGTGCCAGCAGTGAAATCGGTCAGCCCCAGCATTTT.

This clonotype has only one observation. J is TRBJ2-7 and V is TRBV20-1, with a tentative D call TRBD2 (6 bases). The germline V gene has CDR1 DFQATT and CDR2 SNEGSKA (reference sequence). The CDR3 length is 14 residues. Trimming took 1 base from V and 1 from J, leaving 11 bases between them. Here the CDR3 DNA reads TGCAGTGCTAGAGTACCGGCGGGGTCCTACGAGCAGTACTTC. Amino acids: CSARVPAGSYEQYF.

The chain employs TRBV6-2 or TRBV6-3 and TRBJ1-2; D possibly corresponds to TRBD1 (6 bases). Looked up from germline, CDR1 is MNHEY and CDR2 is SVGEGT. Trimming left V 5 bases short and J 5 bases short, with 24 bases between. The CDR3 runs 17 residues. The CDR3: CASSLTGAGVQAYGYTF. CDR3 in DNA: TGTGCCAGCAGTCTAACGGGGGCCGGCGTACAAGCGTATGGCTACACCTTC.

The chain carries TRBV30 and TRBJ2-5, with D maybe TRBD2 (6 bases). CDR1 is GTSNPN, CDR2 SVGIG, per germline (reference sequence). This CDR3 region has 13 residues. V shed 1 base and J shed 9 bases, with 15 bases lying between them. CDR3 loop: CAWSAGPRESQYF. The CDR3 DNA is TGTGCCTGGAGTGCAGGTCCTCGGGAGTCCCAGTACTTC.